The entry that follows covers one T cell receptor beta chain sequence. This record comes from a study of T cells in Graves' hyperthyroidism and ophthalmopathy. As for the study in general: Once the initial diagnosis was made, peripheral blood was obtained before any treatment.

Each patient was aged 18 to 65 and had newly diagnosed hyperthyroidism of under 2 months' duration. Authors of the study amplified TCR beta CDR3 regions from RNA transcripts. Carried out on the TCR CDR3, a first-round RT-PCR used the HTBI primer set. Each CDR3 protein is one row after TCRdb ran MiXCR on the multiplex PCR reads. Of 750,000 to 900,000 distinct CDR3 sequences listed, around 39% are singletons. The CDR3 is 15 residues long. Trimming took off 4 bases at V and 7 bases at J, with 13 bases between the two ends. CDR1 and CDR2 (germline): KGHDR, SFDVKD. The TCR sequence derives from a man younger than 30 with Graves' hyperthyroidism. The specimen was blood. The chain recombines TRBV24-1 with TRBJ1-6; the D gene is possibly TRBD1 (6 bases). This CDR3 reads CATSEEGHINSPLHF. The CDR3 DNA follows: TGTGCCACCAGTGAGGAGGGACACATAAATTCACCCCTCCACTTT.